One T cell receptor (beta chain) is described in this entry. Its antigen remains unknown. The study drew all its donors from Caucasian adults living in Nashville, Tennessee. Clones were sequenced by immunoSEQ multiplex PCR, and TCRdb holds only the in-frame ones, with some missing. The repertoire holds over a million clones, with about 98% as singletons. Germline values: CDR1 KGHSH, CDR2 LQKENI. The CDR3 is made up of 15 amino acids. Trimming at V came to 1 base and at J to 2 bases, leaving 4 bases not matched to a gene. The record originates from a study of shared clonotypes between healthy human individuals. Overall study findings and caveats: Generally, estimated richness proved larger in naive subsets than it did in memory subsets. Some clonotypes were shared by all four sorted-subset donors, while others were not shared. The non-shared ones had lower generation probabilities than the shared ones.

This chain connects TRBV18 to TRBJ1-1; 7 bases are shared with TRBD1. The sample consisted of naive CD4+ T cells sorted from blood. Regarding subset: CD45RA+ positively selected. The sequence derives from a man aged 30-40 years in good health. The CDR3 loop reads CASSPLGQSNTEAFF. In nucleotides, the CDR3 is TGTGCCAGCTCACCACTGGGACAGAGTAACACTGAAGCTTTCTTT. Variable domain in full (rest from reference TRBV18 and TRBJ1-1): NAGVMQNPRHLVRRRGQEARLRCSPMKGHSHVYWYRQLPEEGLKFMVYLQKENIIDESGMPKERFSAEFPKEGPSILRIQQVVRGDSAAYFCASSPLGQSNTEAFFGQGTRLTVV.